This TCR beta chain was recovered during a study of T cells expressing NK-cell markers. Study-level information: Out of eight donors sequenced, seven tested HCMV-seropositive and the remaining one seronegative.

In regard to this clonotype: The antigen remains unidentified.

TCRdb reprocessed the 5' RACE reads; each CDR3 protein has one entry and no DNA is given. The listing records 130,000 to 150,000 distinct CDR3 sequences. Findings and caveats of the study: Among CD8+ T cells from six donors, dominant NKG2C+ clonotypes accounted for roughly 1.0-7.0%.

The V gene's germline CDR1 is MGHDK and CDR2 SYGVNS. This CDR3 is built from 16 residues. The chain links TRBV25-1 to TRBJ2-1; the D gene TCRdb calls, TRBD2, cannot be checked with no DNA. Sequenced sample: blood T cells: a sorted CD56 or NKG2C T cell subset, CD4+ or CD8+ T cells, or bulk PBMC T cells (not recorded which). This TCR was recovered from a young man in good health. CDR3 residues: CASSGLGNPQYNEQFF.